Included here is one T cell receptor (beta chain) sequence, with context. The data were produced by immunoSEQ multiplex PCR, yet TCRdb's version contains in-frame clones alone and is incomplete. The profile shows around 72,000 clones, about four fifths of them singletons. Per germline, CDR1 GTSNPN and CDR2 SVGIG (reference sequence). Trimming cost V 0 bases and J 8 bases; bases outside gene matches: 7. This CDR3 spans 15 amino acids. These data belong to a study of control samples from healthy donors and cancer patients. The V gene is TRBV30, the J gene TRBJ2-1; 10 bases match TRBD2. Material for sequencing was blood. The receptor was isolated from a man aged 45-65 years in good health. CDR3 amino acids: CAWSVGLAGEDEQFF. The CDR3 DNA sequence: TGTGCCTGGAGTGTTGGGCTAGCGGGAGAAGATGAGCAGTTCTTC.